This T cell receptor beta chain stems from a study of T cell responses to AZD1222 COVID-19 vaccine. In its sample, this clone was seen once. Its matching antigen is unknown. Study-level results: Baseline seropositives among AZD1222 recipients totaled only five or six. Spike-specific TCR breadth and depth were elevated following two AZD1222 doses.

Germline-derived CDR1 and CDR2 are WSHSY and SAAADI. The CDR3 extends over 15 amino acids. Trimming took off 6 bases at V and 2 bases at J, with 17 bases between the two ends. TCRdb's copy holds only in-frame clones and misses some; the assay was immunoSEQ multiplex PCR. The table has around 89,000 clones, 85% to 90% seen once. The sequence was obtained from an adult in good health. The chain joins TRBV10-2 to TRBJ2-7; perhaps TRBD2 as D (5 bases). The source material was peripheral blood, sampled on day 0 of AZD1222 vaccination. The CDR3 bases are TGCGCCAGCAGGCGTGACTACCCGGTAACCTACGAGCAGTACTTC. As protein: CASRRDYPVTYEQYF.